This T cell receptor (beta chain) emerged from a study of blood T cell repertoires in COVID-19. Study-wide background: The United States, Italy and Spain provided the acute and convalescent COVID-19 samples.

V gave up 4 bases and J gave up 5 bases, with 18 bases separating them. The CDR3 is 16 residues long. Germline CDR1 is SGHVS and CDR2 is FQNEAQ. Clones were read by immunoSEQ multiplex PCR, and TCRdb kept only the in-frame ones, dropping some. The sample lists roughly 380,000 clones; roughly 86% were seen once. Grouping used clinical history reported by participants in a survey and questionnaire. Someone with COVID-19 had been met by exposed participants within 2 weeks before study entry. The sequence was obtained from a woman aged 30 to 39 who had been exposed to COVID-19. Sequencing was performed on PBMCs or T cells enriched from blood (not recorded which). The J gene is TRBJ2-1, the V gene TRBV7-8, with D unclear. The CDR3 DNA sequence: TGTGCCAGCAGCTCCATGGGTGGTATAGCCCACAATGAGCAGTTCTTC. Protein: CASSSMGGIAHNEQFF.